This record covers a single T cell receptor beta chain. RNA totalling roughly 0.45 to 1 ug underwent reverse transcription with random hexamers. It was immunoSEQ multiplex PCR that amplified TCR beta CDR3 across 54 Vbeta and 13 Jbeta. MiXCR was run by TCRdb on the immunoSEQ multiplex PCR reads, yielding one entry per CDR3 protein. The data contain about 180,000 distinct CDR3 sequences, approximately 95% of them singletons. Those who served as multiple sclerosis controls were treatment-naive patients with stable or active relapsing-remitting disease. The authors negatively isolated CD8+ and CD4+ T cells and FACS-enriched TEMRA cells. This record belongs to a study of CD8 T cells in Susac syndrome. Looked up from germline, CDR1 is MDHEN and CDR2 is SYDVKM. This CDR3 comprises 14 residues. Trimming cost V 2 bases and J 1 base, with 6 bases left between them.

This TCR derives from a human donor with multiple sclerosis. The chain recombines TRBV28 with TRBJ2-4; a possible D gene is TRBD2 (5 bases). The sequenced material came from CD8+ T cells from PBMCs. The DNA for the CDR3 is TGTGCCAGCAGTTTAACGGGGGCCAAAAACATTCAGTACTTC. It codes for CASSLTGAKNIQYF.